The 17 T cell receptor beta chains below all came from one sample that was sequenced in a study of T cells in Graves' hyperthyroidism and ophthalmopathy. It was RNA transcripts that yielded the amplified TCR beta CDR3 regions. With the HTBI primer set, the TCR CDR3 went through a first round of RT-PCR. TCRdb re-called the multiplex PCR reads with MiXCR, one entry per CDR3 protein. The sample lists a few hundred thousand distinct CDR3 sequences, around 42% occurring once. The sample was peripheral blood or thyroid tissue (not recorded which). Receptor source: a woman under 30 with Graves' hyperthyroidism.

This clonotype was picked up many times. The V gene is TRBV4-1, the J gene TRBJ1-1; the match to TRBD1 covers 8 bases. Germline V lookup: CDR1 MGHRA, CDR2 YSYEKL. CDR3 size: 13 residues. J gave up 7 bases and V 4 bases, and 5 bases lay outside the gene matches. The CDR3 here is CASSPDRGIEAFF. The CDR3 DNA follows: TGCGCCAGCAGCCCAGACAGGGGAATTGAAGCTTTCTTT.

This chain joins TRBV7-8 and TRBJ2-7; a possible D gene is TRBD1 (6 bases). The CDR3 length is 14 residues. Germline values: CDR1 SGHVS, CDR2 FQNEAQ. Trimming took off 3 bases at V and 4 bases at J, with 13 bases between the two ends. CDR3 DNA sequence: TGTGCCAGCAGCTTGTGGACAGCCGATTACGAGCAGTACTTC. Its translation: CASSLWTADYEQYF.

This clonotype was counted ten times or more. V is TRBV2 and J is TRBJ2-7; D is unclear. CDR1 is SNHLY, CDR2 FYNNEI, per germline. V was trimmed by 6 bases and J by 6 bases, leaving 9 bases between them. The CDR3 consists of 11 residues. CDR3 region: CASRGLGEQYF. The CDR3 bases are TGTGCCAGCAGGGGTCTCGGCGAGCAGTACTTC.

There are many counts of this clonotype. J is TRBJ1-5 and V is TRBV6-5, with D perhaps TRBD1 (5 bases). CDR1 is MNHEY, CDR2 SVGAGI, per germline. The CDR3 runs 13 residues. V lost 6 bases to trimming and J lost 6 bases, with 12 bases between them. The DNA of the CDR3 is TGTGCCAGCAGGACCGACAGAGGTCAGCCCCAGCATTTT. Its protein is CASRTDRGQPQHF.

This clonotype was recorded once. This chain joins TRBV11-1 and TRBJ2-3; D is unresolved. V was shortened by 5 bases and J by 9 bases, with 15 bases between the two germline ends. Per the germline V gene, CDR1 is SGHAT and CDR2 is FQDESV (reference sequence). CDR3 length: 13 amino acids. The CDR3 region has the DNA TGTGCCAGCAGCAGGGATCTTATGGACACGCAGTATTTT. Encoded protein: CASSRDLMDTQYF.

The chain combines TRBV20-1 with TRBJ1-1, with D perhaps matching TRBD1 (6 bases). There are 14 residues in the CDR3. Deletions cut 2 bases from V and 4 bases from J, with 14 bases between. The germline gives CDR1 DFQATT, CDR2 SNEGSKA (reference sequence). This CDR3 reads CSARRGAKSTEAFF. The CDR3 coding sequence is TGCAGTGCTAGAAGGGGGGCAAAGAGCACTGAAGCTTTCTTT.

The chain links TRBV2 to TRBJ2-5, with D hard to call. The CDR3 is 14 amino acids. The germline V and J ends were trimmed by 1 base and 7 bases, with 13 bases remaining between them. The germline V gene has CDR1 SNHLY and CDR2 FYNNEI. Here the CDR3 DNA reads TGTGCCAGCAGTGAAGGGGCGGCAGTGGCGACCCAGTACTTC. It codes for CASSEGAAVATQYF. Variable domain in full (rest from reference TRBV2 and TRBJ2-5): EPEVTQTPSHQVTQMGQEVILRCVPISNHLYFYWYRQILGQKVEFLVSFYNNEISEKSEIFDDQFSVERPDGSNFTLKIRSTKLEDSAMYFCASSEGAAVATQYFGPGTRLLVL.

The sample holds a few counts of this clonotype. Germline is not matched at one junction end, which may reflect a read error. The chain has TRBV7-7 and TRBJ2-7; D may be TRBD2 (7 bases). With the DNA end fitting TRBJ2-1 better, the J assignment may be wrong. The CDR3 is 15 residues long. The V gene's germline CDR1 is SSHAT and CDR2 FNYEAQ (reference sequence). The CDR3, as DNA: TGTGCTAGCAGTATTAGAAGGGGGGAGGGACATGAGCAGTTCTTC. The encoded protein is CASSIRRGEGHEQFF.

This chain joins TRBV6-2 or TRBV6-3 and TRBJ1-1, with 7 bases matching TRBD1. CDR1 and CDR2 (germline): MNHEY, SVGEGT. This CDR3 contains 14 residues. Trimming removed 6 bases from V and 4 bases from J; junction bases left unmatched: 8. The CDR3 sequence is CASRLGGAGTEAFF. CDR3 in DNA: TGTGCCAGCAGGTTAGGGGGCGCGGGCACTGAAGCTTTCTTT.

This clonotype was picked up a small number of times. DNA of the CDR3: TGTGCCAGCAGCTTTAGGCGTGACAGTTCCTACAATGAGCAGTTCTTC. It yields the protein CASSFRRDSSYNEQFF. This sequence joins TRBV7-2 and TRBJ2-1, with a tentative D call TRBD1 (5 bases). The CDR3 contains 16 residues. The germline V and J ends were trimmed by 3 bases and 1 base, with 13 bases remaining between them. Germline V gene data show CDR1 as SGHTA and CDR2 as FQGNSA.

In its sample, this clonotype was seen a few times. V gene TRBV7-7 combines with J gene TRBJ2-1; a possible D gene is TRBD1 (6 bases). The CDR3 spans 13 residues. Germline CDR1 is SSHAT and CDR2 is FNYEAQ (reference sequence). V lost 5 bases and J 4 bases, leaving 9 bases between the germline ends. CDR3 sequence: CASSPGQYNEQFF. CDR3 bases: TGTGCCAGCAGCCCTGGACAGTACAATGAGCAGTTCTTC.

Notes on this clonotype: This clone may be a read error of a much larger clone one base away. The chain has TRBV12-3 or TRBV12-4 and TRBJ2-5, with a weak D call TRBD1 (6 bases). Trimming left V 6 bases short and J 2 bases short, with 10 bases between. The CDR3 totals 13 residues. In DNA form, the CDR3 reads TGTGCCAGCAGACCGGGACATCAAGAGACCCAGTACTTC. Protein: CASRPGHQETQYF.

The chain links TRBV24-1 to TRBJ1-1, with 9 bases aligning to TRBD1. The germline V gene has CDR1 KGHDR and CDR2 SFDVKD. The trim removed 7 bases at V and 1 base at J, leaving 6 bases unmatched. This CDR3 has 15 residues. The CDR3 region is CATSPAGQGNTEAFF. The CDR3 DNA follows: TGTGCCACCAGCCCCGCGGGACAGGGGAACACTGAAGCTTTCTTT.

This clonotype was detected many times. The chain links TRBV4-1 to TRBJ2-7, with D perhaps assigned TRBD1 or TRBD2 (5 bases each). Germline CDR1 MGHRA, CDR2 YSYEKL. The CDR3 length is 15 residues. Trimming left V 2 bases short and J 1 base short, with 12 bases between. CDR3 protein: CASSQSGTASYEQYF. The CDR3, as DNA: TGCGCCAGCAGCCAATCCGGGACGGCATCCTACGAGCAGTACTTC.

This clonotype was detected many times. The rearrangement links TRBV25-1 to TRBJ2-1; 8 nucleotides align to TRBD2. V was clipped by 3 bases and J by 5 bases; unmatched bases: 9. The CDR3 totals 16 residues. CDR1 is MGHDK and CDR2 is SYGVNS in the germline V gene. In DNA, the CDR3 is TGTGCCAGCAGTGAGATGAGCGGGAGACCCCACAATGAGCAGTTCTTC. Amino acid sequence: CASSEMSGRPHNEQFF.

This clonotype was seen at least ten times. The CDR3 loop is CASSYGLAGDTQYF. CDR3 nucleotide sequence: TGTGCCAGCAGCTACGGACTAGCGGGAGATACGCAGTATTTT. The rearrangement uses TRBV7-7 and TRBJ2-3; 11 bases line up with TRBD2. Losses at the gene ends were 4 bases for V and 5 bases for J; bases not matched to a gene: 2. This CDR3 is built from 14 residues. The V gene's germline CDR1 is SSHAT and CDR2 FNYEAQ (reference sequence).

There are a few counts of this clonotype. This rearrangement joins TRBV9 to TRBJ2-2, with TRBD2 identical over 13 bases. The CDR3 runs to 17 residues. From germline, CDR1 is SGDLS and CDR2 YYNGEE. V lost 4 bases and J lost 4; bases outside the gene matches: 7. The DNA of the CDR3 is TGTGCCAGCAGCCTCTGGACTAGCGGGAGTCTCACCGGGGAGCTGTTTTTT. Protein: CASSLWTSGSLTGELFF.